The 25 T cell receptor gamma chains in this list originate from one sample, sequenced in a study of gamma-delta T cells after stem cell transplantation. TCRdb reanalysed the RT-PCR reads with CATT. This sample has more than 250 gamma-chain clones; about 13% occur once, and the top ten carry 64%. The sequencing sample was made of gamma-delta T cells. These receptors were taken from a human donor. It is not recorded whose cells these are; they may come from a transplant donor.

As to this clone: This DNA's translation differs at residue 10 from TCRdb's protein, which comes from a much larger clone; a read error is likely, and the protein shown is translated from the DNA. The chain joins TRGV9 to TRGJP. The germline V gene encodes CDR1 GITISATS and CDR2 ISYDGTV (reference sequence). CDR3 size: 16 residues. The CDR3 DNA is TGTGCCTTGTGGGGGAACCAAGAGTTGGACAAAAAAATCAAGGTATTT. Translated, it gives CALWGNQELDKKIKVF.

By frequency in the sample, this clone is large. This chain connects TRGV9 to TRGJP. Per the germline V gene, CDR1 is GITISATS and CDR2 is ISYDGTV (reference sequence). The V gene end was trimmed by 1 base and the J gene end by 6 bases; junction bases not matched to a gene: 18. This CDR3 comprises 21 residues. The CDR3 nucleotides read TGTGCCTTGTGGGAGGTTTTAATTCTAAGGTCCGCAGAGTTGGGCAAAAAAATCAAGGTATTT. As protein: CALWEVLILRSAELGKKIKVF.

This clone has only a few counts. V and J are TRGV9 and TRGJP. The CDR3 extends over 18 amino acids. Germline loops: CDR1 GITISATS, CDR2 ISYDGTV (reference sequence). V was clipped by 0 bases and J by 11 bases; unmatched bases: 13. The CDR3 protein is CALWEVFENELGKKIKVF. In DNA, the CDR3 is TGTGCCTTGTGGGAGGTGTTCGAGAATGAGCTGGGCAAAAAAATCAAGGTATTT.

This chain connects TRGV4 to TRGJP1. Germline V gene data show CDR1 as EGSTGY and CDR2 as YDSYTSSV. The CDR3 covers 15 residues. Trimming at V came to 0 bases and at J to 2 bases, leaving 3 bases not matched to a gene. As DNA, the CDR3 is TGTGCCACCTGGGATGGGCGAACCACTGGTTGGTTCAAGATATTT. Translation: CATWDGRTTGWFKIF.

In its sample, this clone is large. This rearrangement joins TRGV4 to TRGJ1 or TRGJ2. Germline values: CDR1 EGSTGY, CDR2 YDSYTSSV. This CDR3 is built from 17 residues. V shed 0 bases and J 6 bases; nucleotides not matched to a gene: 17. CDR3 sequence: CATWDGPRRVRGYKKLF. The DNA of the CDR3 is TGTGCCACCTGGGATGGGCCAAGGCGGGTCAGGGGTTATAAGAAACTCTTT.

This clone was detected a few times. Translating this DNA gives a protein that differs at residue 12 from the TCRdb one, which belongs to a much larger clone; a read error is likely, and the protein shown is this translation. The gene calls are TRGV5 and TRGJ1 or TRGJ2. The germline CDR1 and CDR2 sequences are VINAFY and YDVSNSKD. This CDR3 region has 16 residues. The CDR3 DNA reads as TGTGCCACCTGGGACAGGCCTGGCCCCTATTATCATAAGAAACTCTTT. Encoded protein: CATWDRPGPYYHKKLF.

A word on this clone: The protein held in TCRdb is that of a much larger clone and does not match this DNA's translation at residue 14, likely because of a read error; the protein shown is translated from the DNA. The V gene is TRGV9, the J gene TRGJP. This CDR3 has 16 residues. Germline V CDR1 and CDR2: GITISATS, ISYDGTV (reference sequence). The DNA for the CDR3 is TGTGCCTTGTGGGGGAACCAAGAGTTGGGCAAAAAAATCGAGGTATTT. This sequence encodes CALWGNQELGKKIEVF.

A word on this clone: At one end, the junction sequence differs from germline, possibly due to a read error. Within the sample, other DNA sequences also encode this same CDR3. The genes are TRGV9 and TRGJP. Germline V gene lookup returns CDR1 GITISATS and CDR2 ISYDGTV (reference sequence). This CDR3 contains 17 residues. CDR3 protein: CALWEEEQELGKKIKVF. Written as DNA, the CDR3 is TGTGCCTTGTGGGAGGAGGAACAAGAGTTGGGCAAAAAAATAAAAGTCTTT.

This clone has a handful of counts. TCRdb's protein for this DNA is that of a much larger clone and differs from the translation at residue 7, likely a read error; the protein shown is the DNA translation. This chain uses TRGV9 with TRGJ1 or TRGJ2. V lost 3 bases and J lost 5; bases outside the gene matches: 4. The CDR3 totals 12 residues. CDR1 and CDR2 (germline): GITISATS, ISYDGTV (reference sequence). CDR3 loop: CALWEYNYKKLF. The CDR3 DNA is TGTGCCTTGTGGGAGTATAATTATAAGAAACTCTTT.

This sequence joins TRGV9 and TRGJ1 or TRGJ2. V shed 2 bases and J 1 base; nucleotides not matched to a gene: 5. The germline CDR1 and CDR2 sequences are GITISATS and ISYDGTV (reference sequence). The CDR3 extends over 14 amino acids. The CDR3 loop is CALWEANNYYKKLF. The CDR3 DNA reads TGTGCCTTGTGGGAGGCGAACAATTATTATAAGAAACTCTTT.

Details on this clone: This is likely an artifact of a read error, given a far larger clone one base away. This chain joins TRGV9 and TRGJP. Germline loops: CDR1 GITISATS, CDR2 ISYDGTV (reference sequence). There are 17 residues in the CDR3. CDR3 loop: CALWEEEQELGKKIRVF. For the CDR3, the DNA is TGTGCCTTGTGGGAGGAGGAACAAGAGTTGGGCAAAAAAATCAGGGTATTT.

In its sample, this clone is large. With a far larger clone one base away, a read error is the likely cause. V gene TRGV9 combines with J gene TRGJ1 or TRGJ2. V lost 2 bases, J lost 7 bases, and 5 bases stayed unmatched. The CDR3 covers 12 residues. Germline loops: CDR1 GITISATS, CDR2 ISYDGTV (reference sequence). The DNA of the CDR3 is TGTGCCTTGTGGGAGGGTTGGTATAAGAAACTCTTT. Its translation: CALWEGWYKKLF.

Of note for this clone: A far larger clone is just one base off, so this is likely a read error. This chain links TRGV3 with TRGJ1 or TRGJ2. The CDR3 has 13 residues. Germline V gives CDR1 VTNTFY, CDR2 YDVSTARD (reference sequence). V trimming: 3 bases; J trimming: 12 bases; junction bases outside the gene matches: 14. Written as DNA, the CDR3 is TGTGCCACCTGGGACCGAGTTAACTTTTCGAAACTCTTT. It codes for CATWDRVNFSKLF.

As for this clone: One end of the junction is discordant with germline, which a read error may explain. This chain joins TRGV9 and TRGJP. The CDR3 extends over 18 amino acids. CDR1 is GITISATS and CDR2 is ISYDGTV in the germline V gene (reference sequence). The CDR3 sequence is CAVWEVPVGELGKKVKVF. The CDR3 region has the DNA TGTGCCGTGTGGGAGGTGCCCGTAGGGGAGTTGGGCAAAAAAGTCAAGGTATTT.

Only a few counts were recorded for this clone. A much larger clone is a single base away; this may be a read error. The chain combines TRGV9 with TRGJP. CDR3 length: 17 residues. Per germline, CDR1 GITISATS and CDR2 ISYDGTV (reference sequence). The CDR3, as DNA: TGTGCCTTGTGGGAGGCCACCCAAGGGTTGGGCAAAAAAATCAAGGTATTT. Its translation is CALWEATQGLGKKIKVF.

This clone was observed a few times. The mismatch at residue 6 between this DNA's translation and the TCRdb protein of a much larger clone likely reflects a read error; the protein shown is translated from the DNA. The chain has TRGV9 and TRGJP. Germline V CDR1 and CDR2: GITISATS, ISYDGTV (reference sequence). This CDR3 has 16 amino acids. The CDR3 DNA sequence: TGTGCTTTGTGGGGGAGCCAAGAGTTGGGCAAAAAAATCAAGGTATTT. As protein: CALWGSQELGKKIKVF.

The table lists this clone with a few counts. A far larger clone is only one base removed, so a read error is likely. The sample holds other DNA sequences that translate to the same CDR3. The chain uses TRGV9 and TRGJP. CDR3 size: 16 residues. Germline V gene lookup returns CDR1 GITISATS and CDR2 ISYDGTV (reference sequence). CDR3 in amino acids: CALWEVLELGKKIKVF. CDR3 DNA sequence: TGTGCCCTGTGGGAGGTGTTGGAGTTGGGCAAAAAAATCAAGGTATTT.

The rearrangement joins TRGV9 to TRGJP. The J segment lost 7 bases and the V segment lost 6 bases, leaving 6 bases of the junction unmatched. Germline assignment: CDR1 GITISATS and CDR2 ISYDGTV (reference sequence). The CDR3 has 15 residues. CDR3 loop: CALWTPELGKKIKVF. CDR3 DNA: TGTGCCTTGTGGACCCCCGAGTTGGGCAAAAAAATCAAGGTATTT.

About this clone itself: Other DNA sequences from this sample encode an identical CDR3 as well. The chain links TRGV9 to TRGJP. The CDR3 is made up of 18 amino acids. J lost 7 bases, V lost 0 bases, and 9 bases had no gene match. CDR1 GITISATS and CDR2 ISYDGTV come from the germline V gene (reference sequence). The CDR3: CALWEVPVGELGKKIKVF. CDR3 bases: TGTGCCTTGTGGGAGGTGCCCGTAGGTGAGTTGGGCAAAAAAATCAAGGTATTT.

A few counts support this clone. A far bigger clonotype differs at one base, so this is likely a read error. This chain uses TRGV9 with TRGJ1 or TRGJ2. CDR3 length: 14 amino acids. Germline assignment: CDR1 GITISATS and CDR2 ISYDGTV (reference sequence). The CDR3 coding sequence is TGTGCCTTGCGGGACGCCCGTGGGGCTTATAAGAAACTCTTT. Protein product: CALRDARGAYKKLF.

This clone rates as large (0.1 to 1%). A much larger clone lies a single base off, so this may be a read error. The same CDR3 arises from other DNA sequences in this sample as well. V gene TRGV9 combines with J gene TRGJP. CDR3 length: 16 residues. The J segment lost 7 bases and the V segment lost 0 bases, leaving 3 bases of the junction unmatched. Germline-derived CDR1 and CDR2 are GITISATS and ISYDGTV (reference sequence). DNA of the CDR3: TGTGCCTTGTGGGAGGTGCTGGAGTTGGGCAAAAAAATCAAGGTATTT. Its translation: CALWEVLELGKKIKVF.

By frequency in the sample, this clone is large. Other DNA sequences in the same sample also yield this CDR3. The chain is built from TRGV9 and TRGJP. Germline V gene lookup returns CDR1 GITISATS and CDR2 ISYDGTV (reference sequence). J gave up 6 bases and V 0 bases, and 2 bases lay outside the gene matches. The CDR3 is made up of 16 amino acids. CDR3 nucleotide sequence: TGTGCCTTGTGGGAGGTGGGAGAGTTGGGCAAAAAAATCAAGGTATTT. Translating it yields CALWEVGELGKKIKVF.

The V gene is TRGV9, the J gene TRGJP. The CDR3 covers 15 residues. Germline CDR1 reads GITISATS; CDR2 reads ISYDGTV (reference sequence). V shed 4 bases and J 7 bases; nucleotides not matched to a gene: 4. The CDR3 DNA sequence: TGTGCCTTGTGGGACGGGGAGTTGGGCAAAAAAATCAAGGTATTT. It yields the protein CALWDGELGKKIKVF.

This clone turned up a few times. A far larger clone differs by one base, so this is likely a read error. This sample includes further DNA sequences coding for the same CDR3. The rearrangement links TRGV5 to TRGJ1 or TRGJ2. This CDR3 has 16 residues. The junction had 10 bases not matched to a gene; V was cut back by 0 bases and J by 2 bases. The germline gives CDR1 VINAFY, CDR2 YDVSNSKD. Here the CDR3 DNA reads TGTGCCACCTGGGACAGGCCCGGCCCCTATTATTATAAGAAACTCTTT. The encoded protein is CATWDRPGPYYYKKLF.

This clone is hyperexpanded in the sample. The rearrangement joins TRGV9 to TRGJ1 or TRGJ2. The CDR3 length is 12 residues. The V gene's germline CDR1 is GITISATS and CDR2 ISYDGTV (reference sequence). With V trimmed by 3 bases and J by 2 bases, 1 base remained unmatched. The CDR3 DNA is TGTGCCTTGTGGGAGTATTATTATAAGAAACTCTTT. As protein: CALWEYYYKKLF.